Below are 23 T cell receptor beta chains sequenced from a single sample in a study of control samples from healthy donors and cancer patients (dated by TCRdb to the early 2020s). The receptor library was made with the immunoSEQ multiplex PCR assay. TCRdb took this table from immuneACCESS and kept in-frame rearrangements with V and J called. Such tables lack part of the clones; where checked against another copy, unresolved V genes explain under half of the gap, and the rest is unexplained. The sample contains roughly 150,000 clones, around 88% of them found a single time. The ten top clones hold less than 2% of the sample. Sequenced sample: blood. Receptors originate from a man between 18 and 35 years old in good health.

The chain has TRBV18 and TRBJ2-3; 7 bases are shared with TRBD1. Trimming cost V 4 bases and J 1 base; bases outside gene matches: 5. The germline CDR1 and CDR2 sequences are KGHSH and LQKENI. This CDR3 region has 15 residues. CDR3 sequence: CASSLTGVGTDTQYF. CDR3 DNA sequence: TGTGCCAGCTCACTTACAGGGGTTGGCACAGATACGCAGTATTTT.

V gene TRBV2 combines with J gene TRBJ2-7, with 7 bases that match TRBD2. Germline V gene sequence: CDR1 SNHLY, CDR2 FYNNEI. The CDR3 length is 13 residues. Unmatched junction bases numbered 10, after V lost 7 bases and J lost 7 bases. The CDR3 is CASTSTAGREQYF. DNA for the CDR3: TGTGCCAGCACATCTACAGCGGGGAGGGAGCAGTACTTC. The complete variable domain, with remaining parts taken from reference TRBV2 and TRBJ2-7, reads EPEVTQTPSHQVTQMGQEVILRCVPISNHLYFYWYRQILGQKVEFLVSFYNNEISEKSEIFDDQFSVERPDGSNFTLKIRSTKLEDSAMYFCASTSTAGREQYFGPGTRLTVT.

V usage is TRBV15 and J usage is TRBJ2-2, with 9 nucleotides matching TRBD2. V was pared by 0 bases and J by 4 bases, with 9 bases of the junction left unmatched. The CDR3 runs to 18 residues. Germline CDR1 LNHNV, CDR2 YYDKDF (reference sequence). The CDR3 DNA reads as TGTGCCACCAGCAGAGATCAACTAGCGGGTCTCGGCACCGGGGAGCTGTTTTTT. The encoded protein is CATSRDQLAGLGTGELFF.

For the CDR3, the DNA is TGTGCCAGCACCTTAGGGCGGGGGGGCCTCGATGAGCAGTTCTTC. Its protein is CASTLGRGGLDEQFF. The chain has TRBV27 and TRBJ2-1, with 9 bases identical to TRBD2. The germline gives CDR1 MNHEY, CDR2 SMNVEV (reference sequence). After removal of 7 bases from V and 8 bases from J, the junction contained 12 bases not matched to a gene. The CDR3 is 15 amino acids.

This sequence joins TRBV27 and TRBJ2-1; D may be TRBD1 (5 bases). This CDR3 has 17 residues. Trimming removed 5 bases from V and 0 bases from J, with 17 bases in between. Germline V gene lookup returns CDR1 MNHEY and CDR2 SMNVEV (reference sequence). The CDR3 bases are TGTGCCAGCAGTCCCTTCTCAGGGATAAGCTCCTACAATGAGCAGTTCTTC. Amino acid sequence: CASSPFSGISSYNEQFF.

Written as DNA, the CDR3 is TGTGCCAGCAGCCTAGGGCGTCAGCCCCAGCATTTT. This codes for CASSLGRQPQHF. This chain connects TRBV5-6 to TRBJ1-5; D not resolved. Germline loops: CDR1 SGHDT, CDR2 YYEEEE. This CDR3 spans 12 amino acids. V lost 4 bases, J lost 6 bases, and 8 bases lay in between.

The chain is built from TRBV6-2 or TRBV6-3 and TRBJ1-1; 7 bases match TRBD1. Trimming took 5 bases from V and 3 from J; bases not matched to a gene: 6. This CDR3 has 14 amino acids. The germline V gene has CDR1 MNHEY and CDR2 SVGEGT. The CDR3 sequence: CASSVPQGHTEAFF. CDR3 bases: TGTGCCAGCAGTGTCCCACAGGGGCACACTGAAGCTTTCTTT.

This chain links TRBV3-1 (or the pseudogene TRBV3-2) with TRBJ1-2; TRBD1 might be the D (5 bases). CDR1 and CDR2 (germline): LGHDT, YNNKEL (reference sequence). V lost 1 base, J lost 4 bases, and 16 bases lay in between. The CDR3 totals 16 residues. CDR3 in DNA: TGTGCCAGCAGCCAAGTTTTTGCCAGGGTGGTCTATGGCTACACCTTC. Translating gives CASSQVFARVVYGYTF.

This chain's CDR3 is CAWSGMNTEAFF. The CDR3 nucleotides read TGTGCCTGGAGTGGAATGAACACTGAAGCTTTCTTT. The V gene is TRBV30, the J gene TRBJ1-1; D uncertain. The CDR3 runs 12 residues. Trimming stripped 1 base from V and 0 bases from J, with 3 bases between. Germline V gene data show CDR1 as GTSNPN and CDR2 as SVGIG (reference sequence).

The rearrangement links TRBV7-9 to TRBJ2-7; 10 bases agree with TRBD1. Unmatched junction bases numbered 4, after V lost 5 bases and J lost 6 bases. Germline V gene lookup returns CDR1 SEHNR and CDR2 FQNEAQ (reference sequence). The CDR3 is 13 amino acids. The CDR3 DNA reads as TGTGCCAGCAGCCCCCGGGACAGGGGCGAGCAGTACTTC. Its protein is CASSPRDRGEQYF.

The chain employs TRBV19 and TRBJ2-1; tentative D call: TRBD1 (6 bases). This CDR3 contains 14 residues. Looked up from germline, CDR1 is LNHDA and CDR2 is SQIVND (reference sequence). V lost 4 bases, J lost 6 bases, and 13 bases lay in between. The CDR3 region has the DNA TGTGCCAGTAGTACGAACAGGGAAAGCAATGAGCAGTTCTTC. Translating it yields CASSTNRESNEQFF.

The chain carries TRBV27 and TRBJ1-1, with D possibly matching TRBD1 (5 bases). This CDR3 region has 17 residues. Germline V gene lookup returns CDR1 MNHEY and CDR2 SMNVEV (reference sequence). V gave up 5 bases and J gave up 4 bases, with 23 bases separating them. CDR3 loop: CASSKQFRQSVGTEAFF. CDR3 DNA: TGTGCCAGCAGTAAGCAGTTTAGACAGTCAGTTGGCACTGAAGCTTTCTTT.

The V call is TRBV30, the J call TRBJ1-1; D is undetermined. Per the germline V gene, CDR1 is GTSNPN and CDR2 is SVGIG (reference sequence). The CDR3 has 12 amino acids. The V and J ends lost 4 bases and 5 bases respectively, with 11 bases between them. CDR3 nucleotides: TGTGCCTGGACATCCGGAAGGACTGAAGCTTTCTTT. Protein sequence: CAWTSGRTEAFF.

This chain joins TRBV19 and TRBJ1-2; a weak D match, TRBD1 (5 bases). This CDR3 contains 12 residues. With 5 bases removed from V and 8 bases from J, the gap between germline ends came to 12 bases. Per germline, CDR1 LNHDA and CDR2 SQIVND (reference sequence). The CDR3 loop is CASSLTEGGYTF. The CDR3 nucleotides are TGTGCCAGTAGTTTAACAGAGGGGGGCTACACCTTC.

The rearrangement uses TRBV5-6 and TRBJ2-2; D is unresolved. The germline V gene encodes CDR1 SGHDT and CDR2 YYEEEE. The CDR3 extends over 15 amino acids. With 0 bases removed from V and 0 bases from J, the gap between germline ends came to 6 bases. The CDR3 here is CASSLGAANTGELFF. CDR3 nucleotide sequence: TGTGCCAGCAGCTTGGGAGCAGCGAACACCGGGGAGCTGTTTTTT.

Note on this clone: This sample also contains other DNA sequences that code for the same CDR3. The CDR3 DNA follows: TGCAGCGTTGGAGGGGGCGGATACGAGCAGTACTTC. It is translated as CSVGGGGYEQYF. The chain carries TRBV29-1 and TRBJ2-7, with 7 bases matching TRBD1. Germline CDR1 is SQVTM and CDR2 is ANQGSEA. Trimming cost V 4 bases and J 4 bases; bases outside gene matches: 4. The CDR3 contains 12 residues.

V gene TRBV11-2 combines with J gene TRBJ1-6; 9 bases are shared with TRBD1. The V and J ends lost 2 bases and 7 bases, in that order; junction bases with no gene match: 6. CDR1 and CDR2 from the germline V gene are SGHAT and FQNNGV. This CDR3 spans 16 amino acids. The CDR3 DNA reads as TGTGCCAGCAGCTTAACCACGGGACAGGGCAATTCACCCCTCCACTTT. It codes for CASSLTTGQGNSPLHF.

This clone was observed a single time. The gene calls are TRBV7-3 and TRBJ2-5; tentatively, D is TRBD1 (6 bases). Germline-derived CDR1 and CDR2 are SGHTA and FQGTGA. The CDR3 totals 15 residues. The germline V and J ends were trimmed by 4 bases and 5 bases, with 17 bases remaining between them. This chain's CDR3 is CASSYRQDPGETQYF. Here the CDR3 DNA reads TGTGCCAGCAGCTATCGACAGGACCCAGGGGAGACCCAGTACTTC.

This chain uses TRBV4-3 with TRBJ1-4; D unresolved. The V and J ends lost 0 bases and 0 bases respectively, with 5 bases between them. Germline V gives CDR1 LGHNA, CDR2 YSLEER. CDR3 length equals 15 residues. The CDR3 sequence is CASSQEAATNEKLFF. The CDR3 nucleotides are TGCGCCAGCAGCCAAGAAGCTGCAACTAATGAAAAACTGTTTTTT.

The chain is built from TRBV28 and TRBJ2-1; the D gene is possibly TRBD2 (5 bases). V lost 6 bases to trimming and J lost 0 bases, with 18 bases between them. Germline CDR1 and CDR2: MDHEN and SYDVKM. This CDR3 is built from 17 residues. The chain's CDR3 is CASSLWAGGSSYNEQFF. CDR3 coding DNA: TGTGCCAGCAGCCTATGGGCAGGAGGTAGCTCCTACAATGAGCAGTTCTTC.

This clone was picked up a small number of times. The chain joins TRBV13 to TRBJ2-3; TRBD2 matches at 8 bases. With V trimmed by 5 bases and J by 3 bases, 10 bases remained unmatched. The CDR3 contains 16 residues. Germline V gene sequence: CDR1 PRHDT, CDR2 FYEKMQ (reference sequence). The CDR3 loop is CASSEKSGGSTDTQYF. CDR3 in DNA: TGTGCCAGCAGCGAAAAGAGCGGGGGAAGTACAGATACGCAGTATTTT.

V and J are TRBV6-5 and TRBJ1-5; 9 nucleotides agree with TRBD1. The CDR3 has 15 amino acids. Looked up from germline, CDR1 is MNHEY and CDR2 is SVGAGI. Trimming took 7 bases from V and 2 from J; bases not matched to a gene: 6. As DNA, the CDR3 is TGTGCCAGCAAGGGACAGGGAGGACGCAATCAGCCCCAGCATTTT. It yields the protein CASKGQGGRNQPQHF.

This clone was seen just once. The genes are TRBV20-1 and TRBJ2-7, with D possibly being TRBD1 (5 bases). Germline V CDR1 and CDR2: DFQATT, SNEGSKA (reference sequence). This CDR3 comprises 11 residues. Trimming removed 5 bases from V and 5 bases from J, with 10 bases in between. CDR3 sequence (DNA): TGCAGTGCTCACCTAGGGGACGAGCAGTACTTC. Residues: CSAHLGDEQYF.